Sequencing of this T cell receptor beta chain was carried out in a study of T cells in Graves' hyperthyroidism and ophthalmopathy. This clonotype came up many times. This CDR3 comprises 16 residues. Germline V gene sequence: CDR1 SGHVS, CDR2 FQNEAQ. J lost 3 bases, V lost 4 bases, and 12 bases had no gene match. TCR beta CDR3 region amplification was performed from RNA transcripts. TCR CDR3 regions were first amplified by RT-PCR with HTBI primers. Using its own MiXCR run on the multiplex PCR reads, TCRdb lists one record per CDR3 protein. The table records 310,000 or so distinct CDR3 sequences, approximately 17% of them present only once.

This TCR was sampled from a woman aged 60-70 years with Graves' ophthalmopathy. V usage is TRBV7-8 and J usage is TRBJ2-7; TRBD1 matches 7 bases. Specimen: blood. DNA for the CDR3: TGTGCCAGCAGCTCCCCACAGGGGAGTCGAGGCTACGAGCAGTACTTC. It translates to CASSSPQGSRGYEQYF.